The next 10 T cell receptor beta chains were all read from a single sample in a study of blood T cell repertoires in COVID-19. The method was immunoSEQ multiplex PCR; TCRdb's version includes in-frame clones alone and lacks a portion of them. The data hold about 180,000 clones, with 70% to 90% observed a single time. Sequencing was carried out using peripheral blood. The source is a person aged 70 to 85 with COVID-19, enrolled during active disease.

The CDR3 sequence is CASSGGQGHSPLHF. CDR3 bases: TGTGCCAGCAGTGGGGGACAGGGTCATTCACCCCTCCACTTT. The chain combines TRBV28 with TRBJ1-6; 9 bases map to TRBD1. Germline V gene data show CDR1 as MDHEN and CDR2 as SYDVKM. The V and J ends lost 5 bases and 8 bases, in that order; junction bases with no gene match: 4. This CDR3 has 14 amino acids. Filled out from reference TRBV28 and TRBJ1-6, the complete variable domain reads DVKVTQSSRYLVKRTGEKVFLECVQDMDHENMFWYRQDPGLGLRLIYFSYDVKMKEKGDIPEGYSVSREKKERFSLILESASTNQTSMYLCASSGGQGHSPLHFGNGTRLTVT.

The chain recombines TRBV6-6 with TRBJ2-2; weak D call: TRBD1 (6 bases). This CDR3 contains 19 residues. Germline CDR1 and CDR2: MNHNY and SVGAGI (reference sequence). Trimming removed 5 bases at V and 3 bases at J, with 25 bases between. CDR3 in amino acids: CASSQFGGKDSRYTGELFF. CDR3 bases: TGTGCCAGCAGTCAATTTGGGGGAAAGGACAGTCGTTACACCGGGGAGCTGTTTTTT.

This clone has only one observation. The genes are TRBV29-1 and TRBJ1-5; 8 positions agree with TRBD1. Trimming removed 2 bases from V and 5 bases from J; junction bases left unmatched: 2. CDR3 length equals 13 residues. Germline V gene lookup returns CDR1 SQVTM and CDR2 ANQGSEA. The CDR3 loop is CSVETTGDQPQHF. The CDR3 DNA sequence: TGCAGCGTTGAAACGACAGGGGATCAGCCCCAGCATTTT.

This sequence joins TRBV28 and TRBJ2-7, with 9 bases lining up with TRBD1. CDR3 length equals 13 residues. CDR1 and CDR2 (germline): MDHEN, SYDVKM. V lost 7 bases to trimming and J lost 6 bases; unmatched junction nucleotides: 7. The DNA of the CDR3 is TGTGCCAGCAATGGGACAGGGCCCTTCGAGCAGTACTTC. Translated, it gives CASNGTGPFEQYF.

The rearrangement links TRBV5-1 to TRBJ2-3; unclear D gene. Looked up from germline, CDR1 is SGHRS and CDR2 is YFSETQ. The CDR3 has 14 residues. With 0 bases removed from V and 4 bases from J, the gap between germline ends came to 9 bases. CDR3 loop: CASSLAGSADTQYF. The CDR3 DNA is TGCGCCAGCAGCTTGGCTGGCTCCGCAGATACGCAGTATTTT.

CDR3 sequence reads: CASSRGGRSGTLSYEQYF. The CDR3 DNA reads TGTGCCAGCAGCCGGGGAGGGAGAAGCGGGACCCTCTCCTACGAGCAGTACTTC. The chain combines TRBV11-2 with TRBJ2-7; the match to TRBD2 covers 7 bases. Germline CDR1 reads SGHAT; CDR2 reads FQNNGV. The CDR3 runs to 18 residues. V lost 5 bases to trimming and J lost 0 bases; unmatched junction nucleotides: 16. Together with reference TRBV11-2 and TRBJ2-7, the CDR3 gives the full variable domain: EAGVAQSPRYKIIEKRQSVAFWCNPISGHATLYWYQQILGQGPKLLIQFQNNGVVDDSQLPKDRFSAERLKGVDSTLKIQPAKLEDSAVYLCASSRGGRSGTLSYEQYFGPGTRLTVT.

The genes are TRBV27 and TRBJ2-2; D may be TRBD1 (5 bases). The CDR3 is 12 amino acids. CDR1 and CDR2 from the germline V gene are MNHEY and SMNVEV (reference sequence). Trimming left V 6 bases short and J 7 bases short, with 9 bases between. The CDR3 spells CASSRQFGELFF. CDR3 nucleotides: TGTGCCAGCAGCCGACAGTTCGGGGAGCTGTTTTTT.

The genes are TRBV5-1 and TRBJ1-1; possible D gene TRBD1, 5 bases. The CDR3 consists of 13 residues. Deletions cut 0 bases from V and 4 bases from J, with 7 bases between. Germline values: CDR1 SGHRS, CDR2 YFSETQ. The CDR3 here is CASSLAGSTEAFF. CDR3 sequence (DNA): TGCGCCAGCAGCTTGGCAGGGTCCACTGAAGCTTTCTTT.

The chain uses TRBV6-4 and TRBJ1-1, with TRBD1 matching 9 bases. Germline CDR1 is MRHNA and CDR2 is SNTAGT. This CDR3 region has 14 residues. The V gene end was trimmed by 4 bases and the J gene end by 4 bases; junction bases not matched to a gene: 4. DNA of the CDR3: TGTGCCAGCAGTGCACAGGGGGCGGGCACTGAAGCTTTCTTT. This gives the protein CASSAQGAGTEAFF.

The chain is built from TRBV5-1 and TRBJ2-1; 8 nucleotides line up with TRBD2. The CDR3 totals 15 residues. Germline V gene lookup returns CDR1 SGHRS and CDR2 YFSETQ. Unmatched junction bases numbered 3, after V lost 4 bases and J lost 0 bases. The chain's CDR3 is CASSPSGSSYNEQFF. CDR3 in DNA: TGCGCCAGCAGCCCGAGCGGGAGCTCCTACAATGAGCAGTTCTTC.